This TCR beta chain was captured by sequencing in a study of siplizumab effects on memory and regulatory T cells. V shed 6 bases and J 6 bases; nucleotides not matched to a gene: 11. Germline V gene sequence: CDR1 MDHEN, CDR2 SYDVKM. The CDR3 has 16 amino acids. Profiling relied on immunoSEQ multiplex PCR, and the TCRdb table lists in-frame clones only, not all of them. The sample shows approximately 97,000 clones, more than 85% of them seen only once. The sample taken for sequencing was CD4+ T cells sorted from blood. The receptor was derived from a human donor in good health. The chain has TRBV28 and TRBJ2-2, with 9 bases that match TRBD2. CDR3 loop: CASRPYAGLASGELFF. As DNA, the CDR3 is TGTGCCAGCAGACCTTACGCGGGACTAGCATCCGGGGAGCTGTTTTTT.